The T cell receptor beta chain under discussion was sequenced for a study of cytomegalovirus exposure and HLA in healthy donors. The CDR3 loop spans 15 amino acids. The ends lost 5 bases at V and 2 bases at J; junction bases unmatched: 2. CDR1 and CDR2 (germline): MNHNS, SASEGT. Libraries were prepared by immunoSEQ multiplex PCR; TCRdb keeps only in-frame clonotypes and omits some of them. The sample records under 85,000 clones, 80% to 95% being singletons. The chain uses TRBV6-1 and TRBJ2-5, with TRBD2 matching 13 bases. This receptor was taken from a man younger than 30 in good health and CMV-seropositive. Sequenced input: PBMCs. CDR3 DNA sequence: TGTGCCAGCAGTCGACTAGCGGGAGGACAAGAGACCCAGTACTTC. It is translated as CASSRLAGGQETQYF.